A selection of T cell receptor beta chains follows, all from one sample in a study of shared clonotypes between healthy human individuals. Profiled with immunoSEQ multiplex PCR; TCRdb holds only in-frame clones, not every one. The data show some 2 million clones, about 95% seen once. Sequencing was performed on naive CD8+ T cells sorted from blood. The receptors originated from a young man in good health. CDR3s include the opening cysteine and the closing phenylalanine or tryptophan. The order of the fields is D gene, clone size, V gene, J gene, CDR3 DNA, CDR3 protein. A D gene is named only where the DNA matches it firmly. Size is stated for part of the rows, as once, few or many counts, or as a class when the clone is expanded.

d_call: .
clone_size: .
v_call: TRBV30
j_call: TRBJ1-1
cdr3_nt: TGTGCCTGGAGCATTTCCGACACTGAAGCTTTCTTT
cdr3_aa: CAWSISDTEAFF

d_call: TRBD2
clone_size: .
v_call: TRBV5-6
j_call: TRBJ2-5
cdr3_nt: TGTGCCAGCAGCTTCTCGCTAGCGGGAGGGCAAGAGACCCAGTACTTC
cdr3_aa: CASSFSLAGGQETQYF

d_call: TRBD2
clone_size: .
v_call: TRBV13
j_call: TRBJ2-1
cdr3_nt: TGTGCCAGCAGCTTCACTAGCGGCGGCAATAATGAGCAGTTCTTC
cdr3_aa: CASSFTSGGNNEQFF

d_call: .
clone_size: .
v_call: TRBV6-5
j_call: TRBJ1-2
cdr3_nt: TGTGCCAGCAGTTACTCTCTTGGGGGAAACTATGGCTACACCTTC
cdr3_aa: CASSYSLGGNYGYTF

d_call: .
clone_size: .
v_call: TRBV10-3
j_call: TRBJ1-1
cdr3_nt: TGTGCCATCAGTGAGAATGTGGCGGCCAACACTGAAGCTTTCTTT
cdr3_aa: CAISENVAANTEAFF

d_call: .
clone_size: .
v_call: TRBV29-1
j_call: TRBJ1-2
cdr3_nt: TGCAGCGTTGAAGAATGGGGAGGGTACACCTTC
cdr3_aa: CSVEEWGGYTF

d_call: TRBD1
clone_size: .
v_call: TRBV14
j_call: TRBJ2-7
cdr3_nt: TGTGCCAGCAGCCCGGGGACAGGGGCATTCTACGAGCAGTACTTC
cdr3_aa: CASSPGTGAFYEQYF

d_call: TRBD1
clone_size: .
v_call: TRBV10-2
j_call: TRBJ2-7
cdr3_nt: TGCGCCAGCAGTGGCTCCGGGACAGTTCGCTACGAGCAGTACTTC
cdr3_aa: CASSGSGTVRYEQYF

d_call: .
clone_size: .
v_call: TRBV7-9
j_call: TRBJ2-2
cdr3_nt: TGTGCCAGCAGCTTAGTCGGGAATACCGGGGAGCTGTTTTTT
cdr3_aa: CASSLVGNTGELFF

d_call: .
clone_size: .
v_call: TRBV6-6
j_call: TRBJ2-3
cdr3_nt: TGTGCCAGCAGACAGGGTTATGGGACAGATACGCAGTATTTT
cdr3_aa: CASRQGYGTDTQYF

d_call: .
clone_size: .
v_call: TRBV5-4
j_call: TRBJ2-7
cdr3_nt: TGTGCCAGCAGCTTGGGACTAGACTCCTACGAGCAGTACTTC
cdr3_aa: CASSLGLDSYEQYF

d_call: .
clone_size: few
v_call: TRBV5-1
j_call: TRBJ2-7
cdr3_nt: TGCGCCAGCAGCCTCGACGGGACCTCAGGGTACTTC
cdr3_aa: CASSLDGTSGYF

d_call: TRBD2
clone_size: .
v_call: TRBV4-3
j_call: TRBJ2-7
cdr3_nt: TGCGCCAGCAGCCTGGGGACTAGCGGTTACGAGCAGTACTTC
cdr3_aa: CASSLGTSGYEQYF

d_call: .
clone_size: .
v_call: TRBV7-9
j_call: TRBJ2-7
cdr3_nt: TGTGCCAGCAGCTTAGTAGGGCAGGGAAACGCCTACGAGCAGTACTTC
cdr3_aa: CASSLVGQGNAYEQYF

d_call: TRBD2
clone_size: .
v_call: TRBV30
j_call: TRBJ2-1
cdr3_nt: TGTGCCTGGAGTCCGCGGGGGACCTCCTACAATGAGCAGTTCTTC
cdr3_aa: CAWSPRGTSYNEQFF

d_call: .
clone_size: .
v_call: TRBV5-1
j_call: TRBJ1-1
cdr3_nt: TGCGCCAGCAGCTTGACGGGTAACACTGAAGCTTTCTTT
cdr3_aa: CASSLTGNTEAFF

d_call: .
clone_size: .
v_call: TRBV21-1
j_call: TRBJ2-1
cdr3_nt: TGTGCCAGCAGCAGGGACAGGTCGAGCTCCTACAATGAGCAGTTCTTC
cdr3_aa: CASSRDRSSSYNEQFF